Below, 22 T cell receptor beta chains from the same sample are listed, as sequenced in a study of T cells in Graves' hyperthyroidism and ophthalmopathy. TCR beta CDR3 regions were amplified from RNA transcripts. During a first-round RT-PCR of the TCR CDR3, the HTBI primer set was used. From the multiplex PCR reads, TCRdb called clonotypes with MiXCR, one entry per CDR3 protein. Counted here are fewer than 800,000 distinct CDR3 sequences, about 17% occurring once; the ten biggest clones make up approximately 8.4%. The specimen was blood. All receptors derive from a man aged 18 to 29 with Graves' hyperthyroidism.

This clonotype was seen repeatedly, ten times or more. The chain has TRBV11-1 and TRBJ2-1, with D tentatively TRBD2 (6 bases). The ends were cut back, 5 bases at V and 5 bases at J, with 13 bases in the middle. Germline CDR1 is SGHAT and CDR2 is FQDESV (reference sequence). The CDR3 loop spans 14 amino acids. CDR3 sequence (DNA): TGTGCCAGCAGCGTGTCCGGGACTGACAATGAGCAGTTCTTC. Its translation: CASSVSGTDNEQFF.

This clonotype was found a few times. The chain uses TRBV5-1 and TRBJ2-2, with 11 bases matching TRBD2. The junction had 7 bases not matched to a gene; V was cut back by 0 bases and J by 6 bases. CDR1 is SGHRS, CDR2 YFSETQ, per germline. The CDR3 contains 17 residues. The CDR3 DNA reads as TGCGCCAGCAGCTTGGAAGCACATAGCGGGAGGGCCGGGGAGCTGTTTTTT. It specifies CASSLEAHSGRAGELFF.

This clonotype appeared many times. V and J are TRBV28 and TRBJ1-2, with D perhaps matching TRBD1 (5 bases). Germline V gene data show CDR1 as MDHEN and CDR2 as SYDVKM. The CDR3 is 16 residues long. Trimming took off 5 bases at V and 4 bases at J, with 20 bases between the two ends. The CDR3 loop is CASSLGTLADGYGYTF. Here the CDR3 DNA reads TGTGCCAGCAGTCTTGGGACCCTCGCAGATGGCTATGGCTACACCTTC.

A few counts support this clonotype. The chain combines TRBV28 with TRBJ2-3; 7 bases fit TRBD2. The germline CDR1 and CDR2 sequences are MDHEN and SYDVKM. V gave up 6 bases and J gave up 3 bases; unmatched junction bases: 12. The CDR3 length is 16 residues. CDR3 in amino acids: CASRSARETWTDTQYF. The CDR3, as DNA: TGTGCCAGCAGGTCTGCGCGGGAGACTTGGACAGATACGCAGTATTTT.

Ten or more counts support this clonotype. The V and J genes are TRBV28 and TRBJ1-1; D not resolved. Trimming left V 5 bases short and J 0 bases short, with 10 bases between. Germline assignment: CDR1 MDHEN and CDR2 SYDVKM. The CDR3 is 14 amino acids. The CDR3 DNA sequence: TGTGCCAGCAGTGACTGGAGCATGAACACTGAAGCTTTCTTT. It encodes CASSDWSMNTEAFF.

The genes are TRBV7-3 and TRBJ2-1; the D call may be TRBD1 or TRBD2 (6 bases each). The V and J ends lost 0 bases and 8 bases respectively, with 20 bases between them. CDR3 length: 17 residues. Germline V gene lookup returns CDR1 SGHTA and CDR2 FQGTGA. The CDR3 protein is CASSLTDPGAFNDEQFF. In DNA form, the CDR3 reads TGTGCCAGCAGCTTAACCGACCCGGGGGCTTTTAACGATGAGCAGTTCTTC.

The chain has TRBV28 and TRBJ2-2; D is uncertain. Trimming took 8 bases from V and 5 from J, leaving 12 bases between them. Germline V gives CDR1 MDHEN, CDR2 SYDVKM. The CDR3 contains 13 residues. CDR3 sequence reads: CASGPTRTGELFF. DNA of the CDR3: TGTGCCAGCGGGCCAACGAGGACCGGGGAGCTGTTTTTT. Full variable domain (missing parts from reference TRBV28 and TRBJ2-2): DVKVTQSSRYLVKRTGEKVFLECVQDMDHENMFWYRQDPGLGLRLIYFSYDVKMKEKGDIPEGYSVSREKKERFSLILESASTNQTSMYLCASGPTRTGELFFGEGSRLTVL.

This chain joins TRBV6-1 and TRBJ2-1; D is possibly TRBD1 or TRBD2 (5 bases each). Trimming removed 5 bases at V and 12 bases at J, with 20 bases between. CDR1 MNHNS and CDR2 SASEGT come from the germline V gene. The CDR3 has 14 residues. Here the CDR3 DNA reads TGTGCCAGCAGTCGCCGGGACGGAATTCGGGGGCAGTTCTTC. The encoded protein is CASSRRDGIRGQFF.

A few counts support this clonotype. This chain uses TRBV5-1 with TRBJ2-1, with TRBD2 identical over 7 bases. This CDR3 has 16 residues. Trimming removed 1 base from V and 8 bases from J; junction bases left unmatched: 12. Germline V CDR1 and CDR2: SGHRS, YFSETQ. CDR3 sequence (DNA): TGCGCCAGCAGCTTGTATGGGGGAGGGCCAAACCATGAGCAGTTCTTC. Translated: CASSLYGGGPNHEQFF.

This clonotype was detected many times. The genes are TRBV7-2 and TRBJ2-3, with TRBD2 matching over 9 bases. The CDR3 sequence is 15 residues long. V dropped 5 bases and J dropped 4; count of bases not matched to a gene: 7. The germline CDR1 and CDR2 sequences are SGHTA and FQGNSA. In DNA, the CDR3 is TGTGCCAGCAGCCTCCAGCGGGAGGAGGCAGATACGCAGTATTTT. It is translated as CASSLQREEADTQYF.

This clonotype was seen ten or more times. The rearrangement uses TRBV13 and TRBJ1-4, with TRBD1 identical over 11 bases. Trimming removed 4 bases from V and 7 bases from J; junction bases left unmatched: 5. The CDR3 is 15 residues long. The germline V gene has CDR1 PRHDT and CDR2 FYEKMQ (reference sequence). The CDR3 DNA reads TGTGCCAGCAGCTGGACAGGGGGCGACGGTGAAAAACTGTTTTTT. It specifies CASSWTGGDGEKLFF. Drawing the rest from reference TRBV13 and TRBJ1-4, the complete variable domain is AAGVIQSPRHLIKEKRETATLKCYPIPRHDTVYWYQQGPGQDPQFLISFYEKMQSDKGSIPDRFSAQQFSDYHSELNMSSLELGDSALYFCASSWTGGDGEKLFFGSGTQLSVL.

This clonotype has a count of ten or more. The chain carries TRBV6-1 and TRBJ2-7; TRBD1 aligns across 10 bases. The V gene's germline CDR1 is MNHNS and CDR2 SASEGT. CDR3 size: 15 residues. V lost 4 bases and J lost 5; bases outside the gene matches: 8. In DNA form, the CDR3 reads TGTGCCAGCAGTGCCTTGGACAGGGGGGGCGACGAGCAGTACTTC. It yields the protein CASSALDRGGDEQYF.

This clonotype was counted at least ten times. The rearrangement joins TRBV18 to TRBJ2-7; 7 positions match TRBD1. The trim removed 3 bases at V and 4 bases at J, leaving 6 bases unmatched. Germline assignment: CDR1 KGHSH and CDR2 LQKENI. This CDR3 region has 14 residues. Written as DNA, the CDR3 is TGTGCCAGCTCACCGGGCAGGGGGAGTTACGAGCAGTACTTC. Its translation is CASSPGRGSYEQYF.

This clonotype has just a few counts. The V and J genes are TRBV20-1 and TRBJ1-2; D may be TRBD1 (5 bases). Germline CDR1 and CDR2: DFQATT and SNEGSKA (reference sequence). V was clipped by 6 bases and J by 8 bases, with 22 bases between them. This CDR3 region has 14 residues. In DNA form, the CDR3 reads TGCAGTGCACGAGAGTTATCGGGGGGAGAGGGCTACACCTTC. Its protein is CSARELSGGEGYTF.

Many counts were recorded for this clonotype. The rearrangement joins TRBV7-9 to TRBJ2-5; D uncertain. The CDR3 covers 14 residues. Germline V gene data show CDR1 as SEHNR and CDR2 as FQNEAQ (reference sequence). V was cut by 1 base and J by 4 bases, with 10 bases left in between. The CDR3 DNA follows: TGTGCCAGCAGCTTAGTAAGGACGGGAGAGACCCAGTACTTC. Translation: CASSLVRTGETQYF.

The chain links TRBV3-1 to TRBJ2-3; perhaps TRBD2 as D (6 bases). V was trimmed by 0 bases and J by 4 bases, leaving 17 bases between them. In germline, CDR1 is LGHDT, CDR2 YNNKEL (reference sequence). This CDR3 has 17 residues. CDR3: CASSQDRGGAPADTQYF. CDR3 bases: TGTGCCAGCAGCCAAGATCGGGGCGGGGCGCCCGCAGATACGCAGTATTTT.

This clonotype has just a few counts. V gene TRBV28 combines with J gene TRBJ1-3, with D unresolved. Trimming left V 3 bases short and J 2 bases short, with 5 bases between. The germline V gene encodes CDR1 MDHEN and CDR2 SYDVKM. The CDR3 consists of 13 residues. In DNA form, the CDR3 reads TGTGCCAGCAGTTTCCTAGCTGGAAACACCATATATTTT. This codes for CASSFLAGNTIYF. The variable domain in full, with the rest retrieved from reference TRBV28 and TRBJ1-3, is DVKVTQSSRYLVKRTGEKVFLECVQDMDHENMFWYRQDPGLGLRLIYFSYDVKMKEKGDIPEGYSVSREKKERFSLILESASTNQTSMYLCASSFLAGNTIYFGEGSWLTVV.

The V call is TRBV30, the J call TRBJ2-7; unclear D gene. V lost 0 bases to trimming and J lost 1 base, with 4 bases between them. Germline CDR1 is GTSNPN and CDR2 is SVGIG (reference sequence). The CDR3 length is 12 residues. The CDR3 is CAWSVQSYEQYF. CDR3 sequence (DNA): TGTGCCTGGAGTGTCCAGTCCTACGAGCAGTACTTC.

This clonotype was recorded a few times. The CDR3 sequence is CSARQNFNQAPQHF. CDR3 nucleotide sequence: TGCAGTGCTCGACAGAATTTCAATCAGGCGCCCCAGCATTTT. The chain is built from TRBV20-1 and TRBJ1-5, with a tentative D call TRBD1 (5 bases). The germline CDR1 and CDR2 sequences are DFQATT and SNEGSKA (reference sequence). Trimming cost V 5 bases and J 9 bases, with 20 bases left between them. The CDR3 is made up of 14 amino acids.

This clonotype has at least ten counts. The chain combines TRBV14 with TRBJ2-1, with D possibly TRBD1 on 6 matching bases. V was shortened by 4 bases and J by 0 bases, with 13 bases between the two germline ends. Per germline, CDR1 SGHDN and CDR2 FVKESK. The CDR3 covers 16 residues. CDR3 sequence: CASSRYRVNSYNEQFF. The CDR3 bases are TGTGCCAGCAGCCGCTACAGGGTAAACTCCTACAATGAGCAGTTCTTC.

Only a few counts were recorded for this clonotype. This rearrangement joins TRBV28 to TRBJ1-2, with a tentative D call TRBD1 (5 bases). This CDR3 comprises 15 residues. The V end lost 6 bases, the J end lost 0 bases, and 14 bases lay between the germline ends. Germline CDR1 reads MDHEN; CDR2 reads SYDVKM. CDR3 DNA sequence: TGTGCCAGCAGCCATGGGACGGCAGCTAACTATGGCTACACCTTC. Protein sequence: CASSHGTAANYGYTF.

This clonotype has at least ten counts. This chain joins TRBV28 and TRBJ2-1, with 9 bases matching TRBD1. Germline lookup yields CDR1 MDHEN and CDR2 SYDVKM. The CDR3 runs 16 residues. V shed 1 base and J 7 bases; nucleotides not matched to a gene: 8. CDR3 DNA: TGTGCCAGCAGTTTATTACCCGGGACAGGGAATAATGAGCAGTTCTTC. Translating it yields CASSLLPGTGNNEQFF. Full variable domain (rest looked up from reference TRBV28 and TRBJ2-1): DVKVTQSSRYLVKRTGEKVFLECVQDMDHENMFWYRQDPGLGLRLIYFSYDVKMKEKGDIPEGYSVSREKKERFSLILESASTNQTSMYLCASSLLPGTGNNEQFFGPGTRLTVL.